These T cell receptor beta chains were read from a single sample in a study of cytomegalovirus exposure and HLA in healthy donors. Data came from immunoSEQ multiplex PCR; TCRdb stores just in-frame clones and leaves some out. Here the sample spans around 57,000 clones, around 92% being singletons. Specimen: PBMCs. Receptors were obtained from a young man in good health and CMV-seropositive. The CDR3 runs from the conserved cysteine through the conserved F or W. A D gene is named only where the DNA matches it firmly. Not all rows give a size; the values are once, few, many and, for expanded clones, a class.

D gene: .; clone size: .; V gene: TRBV11-1; J gene: TRBJ2-4; CDR3 DNA: TGTGCCAGCAGCCGAGGGCTAGCCAAAAACATTCAGTACTTC; CDR3 protein: CASSRGLAKNIQYF
D gene: TRBD2; clone size: once; V gene: TRBV10-3; J gene: TRBJ2-3; CDR3 DNA: TGTGCCATCAGTGTGGTTGGGACTAGCGCGGGGTTCACAGATACGCAGTATTTT; CDR3 protein: CAISVVGTSAGFTDTQYF
D gene: .; clone size: .; V gene: TRBV7-9; J gene: TRBJ1-5; CDR3 DNA: TGTGCCAGCAGCCCTTCGGGGGACGGGCAGCCCCAGCATTTT; CDR3 protein: CASSPSGDGQPQHF
D gene: TRBD2; clone size: few; V gene: TRBV6-5; J gene: TRBJ2-7; CDR3 DNA: TGTGCCAGCTGGACCCCGGGACTAGCCGCTTACGAGCAGTACTTC; CDR3 protein: CASWTPGLAAYEQYF
D gene: .; clone size: .; V gene: TRBV7-9; J gene: TRBJ2-2; CDR3 DNA: TGTGCCAGCAGCGGAGCAGGGACTCCCGGGGAGCTGTTTTTT; CDR3 protein: CASSGAGTPGELFF
D gene: TRBD1; clone size: .; V gene: TRBV7-9; J gene: TRBJ1-1; CDR3 DNA: TGTGCCAGCAGCTTTCCAGGGGGAGGTGAAGCTTTCTTT; CDR3 protein: CASSFPGGGEAFF
D gene: .; clone size: .; V gene: TRBV9; J gene: TRBJ2-5; CDR3 DNA: TGTGCCAGCAGCGTAGGGCGGGGACAAGAGACCCAGTACTTC; CDR3 protein: CASSVGRGQETQYF
D gene: TRBD1; clone size: once; V gene: TRBV27; J gene: TRBJ2-7; CDR3 DNA: TGTGCCAGCAGTTTTCTGGGACAGGGGACCTACGAGCAGTACTTC; CDR3 protein: CASSFLGQGTYEQYF
D gene: TRBD1; clone size: .; V gene: TRBV7-6; J gene: TRBJ2-3; CDR3 DNA: TGTGCCAGCAGTAATGGACAGGGTGGCACAGATACGCAGTATTTT; CDR3 protein: CASSNGQGGTDTQYF
D gene: .; clone size: .; V gene: TRBV11-3; J gene: TRBJ2-1; CDR3 DNA: TGTGCCAGCAGCTTAGGGTACAGGGACCATGAGCAGTTCTTC; CDR3 protein: CASSLGYRDHEQFF
D gene: .; clone size: .; V gene: TRBV19; J gene: TRBJ2-3; CDR3 DNA: TGTGCCAGTAGTATGGTGACATTAGATACGCAGTATTTT; CDR3 protein: CASSMVTLDTQYF
D gene: .; clone size: .; V gene: TRBV21-1; J gene: TRBJ2-3; CDR3 DNA: TGTGCCAGTCGGCAGTGGACACCACCCGTCCTCTCCCCGTCCACAGATACGCAGTATTTT; CDR3 protein: CASRQWTPPVLSPSTDTQYF
D gene: TRBD2; clone size: .; V gene: TRBV11-1; J gene: TRBJ2-5; CDR3 DNA: TGTGCCAGCAGCTTAGGGGCTAGCGGGCGCCAAGAGACCCAGTACTTC; CDR3 protein: CASSLGASGRQETQYF
D gene: .; clone size: .; V gene: TRBV25-1; J gene: TRBJ1-6; CDR3 DNA: TGTGCCAGCAGTGCCAGCAGGGGTCTCCATAATTCACCCCTCCACTTT; CDR3 protein: CASSASRGLHNSPLHF
D gene: .; clone size: .; V gene: TRBV29-1; J gene: TRBJ2-1; CDR3 DNA: TGCAGCGCGGTCCTGAGAGGCTCCTACAATGAGCAGTTCTTC; CDR3 protein: CSAVLRGSYNEQFF
D gene: TRBD1; clone size: .; V gene: TRBV7-2; J gene: TRBJ2-7; CDR3 DNA: TGTGCCAGCAGCATGACAGGGGGCTACAAGCAGTACTTC; CDR3 protein: CASSMTGGYKQYF
D gene: .; clone size: .; V gene: TRBV28; J gene: TRBJ1-2; CDR3 DNA: TGTGCCAGCAAAATAGGACTCGCGTTCGGCTACACCTTC; CDR3 protein: CASKIGLAFGYTF